One and the same sample provided the 23 T cell receptor beta chains below, sequenced in a study of cytomegalovirus exposure and HLA in healthy donors. A multiplex PCR was run with 60 Vbeta primers and 13 Jbeta primers. Profiled with immunoSEQ multiplex PCR; TCRdb holds only in-frame clones, not every one. The sample carries 180,000 or so clones, 65% to 85% recorded once. The sequencing input was PBMCs. These receptors originate from a girl between 10 and 17 years old in good health and CMV-seropositive.

The V and J genes are TRBV27 and TRBJ1-2; D perhaps matches TRBD1 (6 bases). CDR3 length: 16 amino acids. The germline gives CDR1 MNHEY, CDR2 SMNVEV (reference sequence). V was shortened by 2 bases and J by 8 bases, with 21 bases between the two germline ends. The CDR3 reads CASSLKGQGRSWGYTF. The CDR3 DNA is TGTGCCAGCAGTTTAAAGGGCCAGGGGCGGTCCTGGGGCTACACCTTC.

In this sample, this clone turned up a few times. The chain joins TRBV6-5 to TRBJ2-4; 8 bases agree with TRBD1. J lost 3 bases, V lost 6 bases, and 7 bases had no gene match. The CDR3 spans 15 residues. Germline loops: CDR1 MNHEY, CDR2 SVGAGI. The CDR3 loop reads CASSWTGFGKNIQYF. CDR3 sequence (DNA): TGTGCCAGCAGCTGGACAGGGTTTGGCAAAAACATTCAGTACTTC.

The gene calls are TRBV5-1 and TRBJ2-3; no firm D call. Germline V gene sequence: CDR1 SGHRS, CDR2 YFSETQ. This CDR3 contains 13 residues. V lost 4 bases to trimming and J lost 2 bases, with 8 bases between them. The CDR3 loop reads CASSQAHTDTQYF. The CDR3 coding sequence is TGCGCCAGCAGCCAGGCTCACACAGATACGCAGTATTTT.

The V and J genes are TRBV27 and TRBJ2-7, with TRBD1 matching over 11 bases. CDR3 length equals 14 residues. Germline-derived CDR1 and CDR2 are MNHEY and SMNVEV (reference sequence). With V trimmed by 7 bases and J by 4 bases, 6 bases remained unmatched. The CDR3 region is CASTSGTGGYEQYF. CDR3 coding DNA: TGTGCCAGCACCTCCGGGACAGGGGGATACGAGCAGTACTTC.

The count of this clone is one. V usage is TRBV15 and J usage is TRBJ1-1; 7 bases fit TRBD1. Per germline, CDR1 LNHNV and CDR2 YYDKDF (reference sequence). This CDR3 region has 15 residues. Trimming took 3 bases from V and 7 from J; bases not matched to a gene: 11. CDR3 DNA: TGTGCCACCAGCAGTTATCCCCAGGGGGTGAGTGAAGCTTTCTTT. The encoded protein is CATSSYPQGVSEAFF.

The rearrangement uses TRBV5-1 and TRBJ2-5; perhaps TRBD1 as D (6 bases). CDR1 is SGHRS and CDR2 is YFSETQ in the germline V gene. The CDR3 totals 17 residues. V lost 4 bases and J 0 bases, leaving 19 bases between the germline ends. The CDR3 reads CASSPIGGQPYQETQYF. As DNA, the CDR3 is TGCGCCAGCAGCCCGATCGGCGGACAGCCATACCAAGAGACCCAGTACTTC.

The J gene is TRBJ1-1, the V gene TRBV6-5; no definite D call. V was shortened by 2 bases and J by 4 bases, with 11 bases between the two germline ends. The CDR3 is 14 amino acids. In germline, CDR1 is MNHEY, CDR2 SVGAGI. The CDR3: CASSYPGVSTEAFF. CDR3 bases: TGTGCCAGCAGTTACCCCGGGGTGAGCACTGAAGCTTTCTTT.

This clone was recorded a few times. The V gene is TRBV30, the J gene TRBJ1-2; D uncertain. The CDR3 loop spans 11 amino acids. Trimming removed 4 bases at V and 1 base at J, with 4 bases between. Germline CDR1 is GTSNPN and CDR2 is SVGIG (reference sequence). The CDR3 reads CAWNSNYGYTF. The CDR3 region has the DNA TGTGCCTGGAACAGTAACTATGGCTACACCTTC.

The gene calls are TRBV2 and TRBJ2-1, with TRBD2 matching 7 bases. CDR3 size: 13 residues. V gave up 6 bases and J gave up 6 bases; unmatched junction bases: 5. Germline CDR1 is SNHLY and CDR2 is FYNNEI. The CDR3 coding sequence is TGTGCCAGCAGAGGACTAGTCGGCAATGAGCAGTTCTTC. This encodes CASRGLVGNEQFF.

The CDR3 DNA reads as TGTGCCAGCAGTTACTCGGGCCCAGGTCAGCCCCAGCATTTT. It yields the protein CASSYSGPGQPQHF. The gene calls are TRBV6-5 and TRBJ1-5, with unresolved D. The CDR3 length is 14 residues. Germline loops: CDR1 MNHEY, CDR2 SVGAGI. The ends were cut back, 0 bases at V and 6 bases at J, with 9 bases in the middle.

This chain uses TRBV27 with TRBJ1-1; no definite D call. This CDR3 is 16 amino acids long. The V and J ends lost 0 bases and 4 bases respectively, with 15 bases between them. Per the germline V gene, CDR1 is MNHEY and CDR2 is SMNVEV (reference sequence). The CDR3 bases are TGTGCCAGCAGTTTATCGAAAACGGGGAAGCTCACTGAAGCTTTCTTT. Amino acids: CASSLSKTGKLTEAFF.

V is TRBV10-3 and J is TRBJ2-3; TRBD2 agrees at 9 bases. This CDR3 spans 14 amino acids. Germline CDR1 reads ENHRY; CDR2 reads SYGVKD. With 8 bases clipped from V and 2 bases from J, the junction kept 5 bases outside the gene matches. CDR3 sequence: CAIALAGYTDTQYF. CDR3 nucleotides: TGTGCCATCGCTCTAGCGGGATACACAGATACGCAGTATTTT.

A single count supports this clone. This chain connects TRBV7-2 to TRBJ2-3; no clear D. V lost 1 base and J lost 0, with 8 bases in between. Germline-derived CDR1 and CDR2 are SGHTA and FQGNSA. This CDR3 comprises 15 residues. CDR3 sequence: CASSLDGVSTDTQYF. DNA of the CDR3: TGTGCCAGCAGCTTAGACGGAGTGAGCACAGATACGCAGTATTTT.

V is TRBV19 and J is TRBJ2-7; 7 bases align to TRBD2. V was clipped by 3 bases and J by 4 bases; unmatched bases: 18. Germline values: CDR1 LNHDA, CDR2 SQIVND (reference sequence). The CDR3 runs to 18 residues. The CDR3 DNA follows: TGTGCCAGTAGTATCCGATTGGGGGTGAGCGGGGCCGGATACGAGCAGTACTTC. Translating it yields CASSIRLGVSGAGYEQYF.

The V and J genes are TRBV6-5 and TRBJ1-5, with TRBD1 identical over 8 bases. J was trimmed by 0 bases and V by 6 bases; bases with no gene match: 4. Germline lookup yields CDR1 MNHEY and CDR2 SVGAGI. CDR3 length: 15 amino acids. The CDR3 nucleotides read TGTGCCAGCAGCCCACAGGGGGTTAGCAATCAGCCCCAGCATTTT. This gives the protein CASSPQGVSNQPQHF.

The chain links TRBV6-1 to TRBJ2-1; 8 nucleotides align to TRBD2. Trimming at V came to 0 bases and at J to 5 bases, leaving 15 bases not matched to a gene. Germline V CDR1 and CDR2: MNHNS, SASEGT. The CDR3 spans 19 residues. In nucleotides, the CDR3 is TGTGCCAGCAGTGAAGCCCCCCCCTTGGGGACTAGGCGTCACAATGAGCAGTTCTTC. It specifies CASSEAPPLGTRRHNEQFF.

The V and J genes are TRBV29-1 and TRBJ2-2; no firm D call. Trimming removed 2 bases from V and 2 bases from J, with 9 bases in between. This CDR3 region has 14 residues. CDR1 and CDR2 from the germline V gene are SQVTM and ANQGSEA. The CDR3 bases are TGCAGCGTTGAAAGTCATACAAACACCGGGGAGCTGTTTTTT. This encodes CSVESHTNTGELFF.

The genes are TRBV2 and TRBJ1-2; possibly TRBD1 for D (6 bases). CDR3 length: 12 amino acids. Germline V gene data show CDR1 as SNHLY and CDR2 as FYNNEI. The ends were cut back, 4 bases at V and 13 bases at J, with 16 bases in the middle. The DNA for the CDR3 is TGTGCCAGCAGTGCGGACAGTCAAAGAGCCACCTTC. It is translated as CASSADSQRATF.

This chain uses TRBV29-1 with TRBJ2-7; 12 bases fit TRBD1. V lost 6 bases, J lost 0 bases, and 12 bases stayed unmatched. The CDR3 is 17 residues long. Germline lookup yields CDR1 SQVTM and CDR2 ANQGSEA. CDR3 DNA: TGCAGCGTGGCCTTTCGGGACAGGGGGCTTCCCTCCTACGAGCAGTACTTC. Translation gives CSVAFRDRGLPSYEQYF.

This chain connects TRBV5-1 to TRBJ2-7, with 7 bases matching TRBD1. Losses at the gene ends were 0 bases for V and 2 bases for J; bases not matched to a gene: 11. The length of the CDR3 is 17 residues. Germline V gene sequence: CDR1 SGHRS, CDR2 YFSETQ. CDR3 sequence: CASSLAPEDRNPYEQYF. CDR3 coding DNA: TGCGCCAGCAGCTTGGCCCCCGAGGACAGGAACCCCTACGAGCAGTACTTC.

A single count supports this clone. The chain carries TRBV27 and TRBJ1-2, with a possible D match to TRBD1 (6 bases). V lost 4 bases to trimming and J lost 7 bases, with 22 bases between them. The V gene's germline CDR1 is MNHEY and CDR2 SMNVEV (reference sequence). CDR3 length: 16 amino acids. The CDR3 here is CASSSRFTGKIRGYTF. The CDR3 DNA reads as TGTGCCAGCAGTTCCCGATTTACAGGGAAGATCCGTGGCTACACCTTC.

The chain joins TRBV19 to TRBJ1-5; 8 bases align to TRBD1. In germline, CDR1 is LNHDA, CDR2 SQIVND (reference sequence). The CDR3 runs 19 residues. V trimming: 3 bases; J trimming: 4 bases; junction bases outside the gene matches: 17. CDR3 amino acids: CASSMGPDRVPYKNQPQHF. The CDR3 DNA is TGTGCCAGTAGTATGGGGCCGGACAGGGTGCCCTATAAGAATCAGCCCCAGCATTTT.

This clone was detected a few times. The chain carries TRBV4-1 and TRBJ2-3; D uncertain. CDR1 and CDR2 from the germline V gene are MGHRA and YSYEKL. The V and J ends lost 1 base and 6 bases respectively, with 8 bases between them. The CDR3 extends over 13 amino acids. The chain's CDR3 is CASSQVQADTQYF. In DNA form, the CDR3 reads TGCGCCAGCAGCCAAGTGCAGGCGGATACGCAGTATTTT.